The rows below give T cell receptor beta chains drawn from one sample of a study of OX40 agonist ivuxolimab in advanced cancers. Assay used: immunoSEQ multiplex PCR; TCRdb lists only in-frame clones, some missing. The sample includes roughly 76,000 clones, 91% of them seen just once. The source was CD4+ or CD8+ T cells sorted from blood, collected in a trial of the OX40 agonist ivuxolimab. The receptors stem from an adult with an advanced solid tumor such as melanoma, head and neck, liver or kidney cancer. The CDR3 runs from the conserved cysteine through the conserved F or W. A D gene is named only where the DNA matches it firmly. Rows give clone size only sometimes, using once, few, many, or a class for an expanded clone.

14	.	TRBV9	.	TRBJ1-2	TGTGCCAGCAGCGTAGCTGCCGGTTTCTATGGCTACACCTTC	CASSVAAGFYGYTF
14	.	TRBV6-1	.	TRBJ1-1	TGTGCCAGCAGTGAGAGACAGCCGAACACTGAAGCTTTCTTT	CASSERQPNTEAFF
15	TRBD2	TRBV5-1	.	TRBJ2-7	TGCGCCAGCAGCGGATCTAGCGGGAAGCCCTACGAGCAGTACTTC	CASSGSSGKPYEQYF
15	.	TRBV7-2	.	TRBJ1-1	TGTGCCAGCAGCTTAGGTCGGGCAGCGAACACTGAAGCTTTCTTT	CASSLGRAANTEAFF
10	.	TRBV28	.	TRBJ2-3	TGTGCTACTAGCACAGATACGCAGTATTTT	CATSTDTQYF
13	TRBD1	TRBV28	.	TRBJ1-6	TGTGCCAGCAAACAGGGGATCAATTCACCCCTCCACTTT	CASKQGINSPLHF
15	.	TRBV7-9	few	TRBJ1-3	TGTGCCAGCAGCTTTTCAGGGGCTAGGGGAAACACCATATATTTT	CASSFSGARGNTIYF
17	TRBD2	TRBV4-1	.	TRBJ2-5	TGCGCCAGCAGCCAAGATATCGAGCGGGAGAGGAAGGAGACCCAGTACTTC	CASSQDIERERKETQYF
11	.	TRBV14	.	TRBJ2-5	TGTGCCAGCAGCCAAGAAGTGGCCCAGTACTTC	CASSQEVAQYF
15	TRBD2	TRBV27	.	TRBJ2-1	TGTGCCAGCACCCTAAAACTAGCGGGAGGGCTTGAGCAGTTCTTC	CASTLKLAGGLEQFF
14	.	TRBV5-8	.	TRBJ2-3	TGTGCCAGCCCTGGACAGCCGGGCACAGATACGCAGTATTTT	CASPGQPGTDTQYF
15	.	TRBV30	.	TRBJ2-1	TGTGCCTGGACTTCGGGGACTTGGGCCGCCAATGAGCAGTTCTTC	CAWTSGTWAANEQFF
11	.	TRBV2	.	TRBJ1-3	TGTGCCAGCAGCTTGTCAAACACCATATATTTT	CASSLSNTIYF
11	.	TRBV2	.	TRBJ2-3	TGTGCCAGCAGTGCAACAGATACGCAGTATTTT	CASSATDTQYF
13	.	TRBV5-1	.	TRBJ1-1	TGCGCCAGCAGCCTGGCCGGGGTCACTGAAGCTTTCTTT	CASSLAGVTEAFF
15	.	TRBV28	once	TRBJ2-7	TGTGCCAGCAGTCCCCCGCCAGGCCGACCGCCCGAGCAGTACTTC	CASSPPPGRPPEQYF
18	.	TRBV19	.	TRBJ2-1	TGTGCCAGTAGTCTGGATGGGTACTCCACGAGCTCCTACAATGAGCAGTTCTTC	CASSLDGYSTSSYNEQFF
13	.	TRBV30	.	TRBJ1-2	TGTGCCTGGAGTGTAATTCGCAGTTATGGCTACACCTTC	CAWSVIRSYGYTF
13	.	TRBV6-4	.	TRBJ1-5	TGTGCCAGCAGTACGGCCCAAAATCAGCCCCAGCATTTT	CASSTAQNQPQHF
18	TRBD2	TRBV11-3	.	TRBJ2-3	TGTGCCAGCAGCTCGGGACTAGCGATAACTACTAGCACAGATACGCAGTATTTT	CASSSGLAITTSTDTQYF
14	.	TRBV15	.	TRBJ1-1	TGTGCCACCAGCCCACAACCGGGGGGCTCTGAAGCTTTCTTT	CATSPQPGGSEAFF
13	TRBD1	TRBV29-1	.	TRBJ1-1	TGCAGCGTTGGGGGGACAGCGAACACTGAAGCTTTCTTT	CSVGGTANTEAFF
16	TRBD2	TRBV2	.	TRBJ2-7	TGTGCCAGCAAATACGACTCCGGGACTAGCGACTACGAGCAGTACTTC	CASKYDSGTSDYEQYF
15	.	TRBV9	.	TRBJ2-3	TGTGCCAGCAGCGTAGGCGTCTCCAGCACAGATACGCAGTATTTT	CASSVGVSSTDTQYF
13	.	TRBV28	.	TRBJ1-5	TGTGCCAGCAGCCCACGCCCCAATCAGCCCCAGCATTTT	CASSPRPNQPQHF
18	TRBD2	TRBV5-1	.	TRBJ2-1	TGCGCCAGCAGCTTGGAGGCTAGCGGGAGGTTTAAATCGAGTGAGCAGTTCTTC	CASSLEASGRFKSSEQFF
14	.	TRBV28	.	TRBJ2-1	TGTGCCAGCATAGAGTCCCGGGCGAAGGATGAGCAGTTCTTC	CASIESRAKDEQFF
15	.	TRBV7-2	.	TRBJ2-7	TGTGCCAGCAGCTTAAGCGAGCGGGCCCCCTACGAGCAGTACTTC	CASSLSERAPYEQYF
14	TRBD1	TRBV11-3	.	TRBJ2-5	TGTGCCAGCAGCTTGGACAGGAGTCAAGAGACCCAGTACTTC	CASSLDRSQETQYF
14	.	TRBV6-5	.	TRBJ1-2	TGTGCCAGCAGTTACGACCCAGTGGTGGAGGGCTACACCTTC	CASSYDPVVEGYTF
14	TRBD1	TRBV10-3	.	TRBJ2-5	TGTGCCATCAGTGCATCAGGGGGACGAGAGACCCAGTACTTC	CAISASGGRETQYF
15	.	TRBV21-1	.	TRBJ2-7	TGTGCCAGCTTACTCCCCCCGGGACAGGAATACGAGCAGTACTTC	CASLLPPGQEYEQYF
16	.	TRBV5-5	.	TRBJ1-3	TGTGCCAGCGGGACGGCAGGAGCCATCTCTGGAAACACCATATATTTT	CASGTAGAISGNTIYF
15	TRBD2	TRBV6-5	.	TRBJ2-2	TGTGCCAGCCTCCTAGCGGGAGTAGGGTCCGGGGAGCTGTTTTTT	CASLLAGVGSGELFF
14	.	TRBV9	.	TRBJ1-2	TGTGCCAGCAGCGAGAAGGGAACCCCCTATGGCTACACCTTC	CASSEKGTPYGYTF
13	.	TRBV2	.	TRBJ1-2	TGTGCCAGCAAACAGGGAATTGGGTATGGCTACACCTTC	CASKQGIGYGYTF
14	.	TRBV4-1	.	TRBJ2-7	TGCGCCAGCAGCCAGCCTGGAGGGGGCTACGAGCAGTACTTC	CASSQPGGGYEQYF
17	TRBD2	TRBV10-3	.	TRBJ2-3	TGTGCCATCAGTGGGACCGGGACTAGCGGGATTACAGATACGCAGTATTTT	CAISGTGTSGITDTQYF
15	.	TRBV28	once	TRBJ2-7	TGTGCCAGCAGTCCCGGGACCAGCATGGCCTACGAGCAGTACTTC	CASSPGTSMAYEQYF
13	TRBD2	TRBV29-1	.	TRBJ2-7	TGCAGCGTTGAGACTAGCGGCAGATACGAGCAGTACTTC	CSVETSGRYEQYF
13	.	TRBV19	.	TRBJ1-4	TGTGCCAGTAGCTTAATGGGAAATGAAAAACTGTTTTTT	CASSLMGNEKLFF
14	.	TRBV5-8	.	TRBJ1-5	TGTGCCAGCAGGTCAACGGGAGCTAATCAGCCCCAGCATTTT	CASRSTGANQPQHF
13	.	TRBV18	few	TRBJ2-2	TGTGCCAGCTCACAAGGAGGGACCGGGGAGCTGTTTTTT	CASSQGGTGELFF
14	.	TRBV19	.	TRBJ2-1	TGTGCCAGTAGTAGGGGACTCCTACTGGGTGAGCAGTTCTTC	CASSRGLLLGEQFF
11	.	TRBV18	.	TRBJ1-1	TGTGCCAGCTCACCACAGACTGAAGCTTTCTTT	CASSPQTEAFF
18	.	TRBV9	.	TRBJ2-7	TGTGCCAGCAGCCCGGGGGAAGAGGGACGCCTTTTCGGTTACGAGCAGTACTTC	CASSPGEEGRLFGYEQYF
15	.	TRBV15	once	TRBJ2-7	TGTGCCACCAGCCCACGGAGTGGTGCCGGTTACGAGCAGTACTTC	CATSPRSGAGYEQYF
15	.	TRBV2	.	TRBJ1-4	TGTGCCAGCAGTCTAGCCGGGTTGGCTAATGAAAAACTGTTTTTT	CASSLAGLANEKLFF
20	.	TRBV29-1	.	TRBJ2-7	TGCAGCGTAGGCCCCCGACAGGGGAGGGGAGCCTGGGTATGTTCCTACGAGCAGTACTTC	CSVGPRQGRGAWVCSYEQYF
13	TRBD1	TRBV28	.	TRBJ1-2	TGTGCCAGCAGAACAGGGGGCGCAGTTGGCTACACCTTC	CASRTGGAVGYTF